This T cell receptor beta chain was sequenced for a study of CD8 T cells in ankylosing spondylitis. The germline CDR1 and CDR2 sequences are SGDLS and YYNGEE. The ends were cut back, 3 bases at V and 8 bases at J, with 12 bases in the middle. The CDR3 is 13 residues long. The authors made TCR beta libraries by quantitative 5'-RACE with molecular barcodes. TCRdb re-called the 5' RACE reads through MiXCR, storing one row per CDR3 protein. The table records 250,000 to 400,000 distinct CDR3 sequences, around 10% of them present only once. At least ten counts were recorded for this clonotype. The J gene is TRBJ2-1, the V gene TRBV9, with D uncertain. This receptor was identified in a female donor with ankylosing spondylitis or in good health (not recorded which). Sequencing was carried out using blood, either unsorted or a sorted T cell fraction (not recorded which). The CDR3 sequence: CASSGSTLHEQFF. The CDR3 DNA sequence: TGTGCCAGCAGCGGAAGTACCCTCCATGAGCAGTTCTTC.